Listed below are T cell receptor beta chains from one sample, sequenced in a study of blood T cell repertoires in COVID-19. Only in-frame clones appear in the TCRdb table, and some are missing; sequencing was by immunoSEQ multiplex PCR. Of roughly 300,000 clones listed, approximately 88% are singletons. Input material: peripheral blood. These receptors were collected from a human donor with COVID-19, enrolled during active disease. The donor label of this sample is uncertain. Each CDR3 is given with its conserved first and last residue. A D gene is named only where the DNA matches it firmly. Clone size appears in some rows only: once, few, many, or a class for an expanded clone.

v_gene	abundance	j_gene	d_gene	CDR3aa	CDR3nt
TRBV30	.	TRBJ2-2	.	CAWARGLLNTGELFF	TGTGCCTGGGCTAGGGGACTCCTTAACACCGGGGAGCTGTTTTTT
TRBV7-2	.	TRBJ2-1	TRBD1	CASSLAQTGSSYNEQFF	TGTGCCAGCAGCTTAGCGCAGACAGGGAGCTCCTACAATGAGCAGTTCTTC
TRBV19	few	TRBJ1-1	.	CASTRGTEAFF	TGTGCCAGTACTCGGGGGACTGAAGCTTTCTTT
TRBV29-1	.	TRBJ2-7	TRBD2	CSAGTSGRTGEQYF	TGCAGCGCCGGGACTAGCGGGCGCACGGGAGAGCAGTACTTC
TRBV19	.	TRBJ2-2	TRBD1	CASRPTGAGELFF	TGTGCCAGTAGGCCGACAGGGGCCGGGGAGCTGTTTTTT
TRBV6-5	.	TRBJ1-2	TRBD1	CASSYGRGDRNGYTF	TGTGCCAGCAGTTACGGGAGAGGGGACAGAAATGGCTACACCTTC
TRBV6-5	.	TRBJ1-1	.	CASTPTRVMNTEAFF	TGTGCCAGCACCCCAACGAGGGTAATGAACACTGAAGCTTTCTTT
TRBV7-9	.	TRBJ1-2	.	CASSPWGGGGYTF	TGTGCCAGCAGCCCCTGGGGAGGGGGTGGCTACACCTTC
TRBV5-1	.	TRBJ2-1	.	CASSEVGYNEQFF	TGCGCCAGCTCGGAGGTGGGCTACAATGAGCAGTTCTTC
TRBV7-2	.	TRBJ2-1	TRBD2	CASSPRVAGYNEQFF	TGTGCCAGCAGCCCCCGGGTAGCGGGATACAATGAGCAGTTCTTC
TRBV11-2	.	TRBJ2-3	.	CASSSLTSTDTQYF	TGTGCCAGCAGCTCCCTAACTAGCACAGATACGCAGTATTTT
TRBV30	.	TRBJ1-2	TRBD1	CAWTHEGAASYGYTF	TGTGCCTGGACCCATGAGGGGGCGGCGAGTTATGGCTACACCTTC
TRBV7-8	once	TRBJ2-5	.	CASSPGDQETQYF	TGTGCCAGCAGCCCCGGGGACCAAGAGACCCAGTACTTC
TRBV9	.	TRBJ2-3	.	CASSVGANPSTDTQYF	TGTGCCAGCAGCGTAGGGGCGAATCCTAGCACAGATACGCAGTATTTT
TRBV6-5	.	TRBJ1-5	.	CASSTPGFNQPQHF	TGTGCCAGCAGCACCCCGGGGTTCAATCAGCCCCAGCATTTT
TRBV7-3	.	TRBJ2-2	TRBD2	CASSREGPPGELFF	TGTGCCAGCAGCCGGGAGGGCCCCCCCGGGGAGCTGTTTTTT
TRBV7-2	.	TRBJ2-5	TRBD1	CASSWSGTDQETQYF	TGTGCCAGCAGCTGGTCCGGGACAGATCAAGAGACCCAGTACTTC
TRBV12-3/TRBV12-4	.	TRBJ1-6	.	CASSPRYNSPLHF	TGTGCCAGCAGCCCACGGTATAATTCACCCCTCCACTTT
TRBV3-1/TRBV3-2	.	TRBJ1-1	.	CASSQETLGRVEAFF	TGTGCCAGCAGCCAAGAGACCCTTGGCAGGGTGGAAGCTTTCTTT
TRBV7-9	.	TRBJ1-1	.	CASSLALEAQAFF	TGTGCCAGCAGCTTAGCGCTTGAGGCCCAAGCTTTCTTT
TRBV20-1	few	TRBJ2-7	.	CSARDTYEQYF	TGCAGTGCTAGGGACACCTACGAGCAGTACTTC
TRBV18	.	TRBJ1-2	TRBD1	CASGQGENYGYTF	TGTGCCAGCGGACAGGGAGAGAACTATGGCTACACCTTC
TRBV30	.	TRBJ1-4	TRBD1	CACGQGSNEKLFF	TGTGCCTGTGGACAGGGCTCTAATGAAAAACTGTTTTTT
TRBV2	few	TRBJ1-2	TRBD1	CASSEGQGASGYGYTF	TGTGCCAGCAGTGAAGGACAGGGAGCCTCTGGATATGGCTACACCTTC
TRBV2	.	TRBJ2-2	TRBD2	CASSEREVAGELFF	TGTGCCAGCAGTGAGCGGGAGGTGGCCGGGGAGCTGTTTTTT
TRBV7-8	.	TRBJ1-4	.	CASSLPPGYPHEKLFF	TGTGCCAGCAGCTTGCCTCCGGGATATCCCCATGAAAAACTGTTTTTT
TRBV6-1	.	TRBJ2-5	.	CASSEPQGYQETQYF	TGTGCCAGCAGTGAACCCCAGGGGTACCAAGAGACCCAGTACTTC
TRBV11-2	.	TRBJ1-6	.	CASSLVAGPYNSPLHF	TGTGCCAGCAGCTTAGTGGCGGGTCCTTATAATTCACCCCTCCACTTT
TRBV10-3	.	TRBJ2-1	TRBD2	CAISGNSGLAGDNEQFF	TGTGCCATCAGTGGGAACTCGGGGCTAGCGGGAGACAATGAGCAGTTCTTC
TRBV30	.	TRBJ1-1	.	CAWSPGRVTEAFF	TGTGCCTGGAGCCCGGGCAGGGTAACTGAAGCTTTCTTT
TRBV5-6	.	TRBJ2-5	.	CASSGGGPQETQYF	TGTGCCAGCAGCGGCGGGGGCCCCCAAGAGACCCAGTACTTC
TRBV29-1	.	TRBJ2-2	.	CSVDRGGTGELFF	TGCAGCGTTGACAGGGGTGGCACCGGGGAGCTGTTTTTT
TRBV5-3	few	TRBJ2-1	.	CARRPKDEEFF	TGTGCCAGAAGGCCTAAAGATGAAGAGTTCTTC
TRBV9	.	TRBJ2-3	TRBD2	CASSADGLEAQYF	TGTGCCAGCAGCGCGGACGGACTAGAAGCGCAGTATTTT
TRBV11-3	.	TRBJ2-3	TRBD2	CASSLGGSGGVDTQYF	TGTGCCAGCAGCTTAGGTGGTAGCGGGGGAGTGGATACGCAGTATTTT
TRBV19	.	TRBJ1-1	.	CASSTGSRGAEAFF	TGTGCCAGTAGTACCGGGAGCCGGGGAGCTGAAGCTTTCTTT
TRBV12-3/TRBV12-4	.	TRBJ1-5	.	CASSLKRGGLQHF	TGTGCCAGCAGTTTAAAGAGGGGGGGCCTCCAGCATTTT
TRBV5-1	.	TRBJ1-5	.	CASSDGNLNQPQHF	TGCGCCAGCAGCGACGGGAACCTCAATCAGCCCCAGCATTTT
TRBV3-1/TRBV3-2	.	TRBJ1-1	.	CASSQTANTEAFF	TGTGCCAGCAGCCAGACAGCGAACACTGAAGCTTTCTTT
TRBV15	once	TRBJ1-1	.	CATSRDPGRLAEAFF	TGTGCCACCAGCAGAGATCCAGGGCGGCTCGCTGAAGCTTTCTTT
TRBV14	few	TRBJ1-4	.	CASSWAANEKLFF	TGTGCCAGCAGCTGGGCAGCTAATGAAAAACTGTTTTTT
TRBV28	.	TRBJ1-2	TRBD1	CASRDWGQWPNYGYTF	TGTGCCAGCCGAGACTGGGGACAGTGGCCTAACTATGGCTACACCTTC
TRBV28	once	TRBJ1-4	TRBD1	CASSYRGGEEKLFF	TGTGCCAGCAGTTACAGGGGAGGCGAGGAAAAACTGTTTTTT
TRBV5-1	.	TRBJ1-6	.	CASSPLAGPTFNSPLHF	TGCGCCAGCAGCCCCCTGGCGGGGCCGACCTTCAATTCACCCCTCCACTTT
TRBV5-1	.	TRBJ2-2	TRBD2	CASGGTSGSWGTGELFF	TGCGCCAGCGGCGGGACTAGCGGGAGCTGGGGCACCGGGGAGCTGTTTTTT
TRBV10-3	.	TRBJ2-2	TRBD1	CAIDLKGQGIPGELFF	TGTGCCATCGACCTTAAGGGACAGGGTATCCCCGGGGAGCTGTTTTTT
TRBV5-6	.	TRBJ1-3	.	CASSFTESSGNTIYF	TGTGCCAGCAGCTTTACCGAGAGCTCTGGAAACACCATATATTTT
TRBV19	.	TRBJ2-7	TRBD2	CASSTRLAGVRSYEQYF	TGTGCCAGTAGTACCCGACTAGCGGGGGTAAGGTCCTACGAGCAGTACTTC
TRBV29-1	.	TRBJ1-1	.	CSVFQGRQAFF	TGCAGCGTTTTTCAGGGGCGACAAGCTTTCTTT
TRBV12-3/TRBV12-4	.	TRBJ1-5	.	CATGGNQPQHF	TGTGCCACTGGCGGGAATCAGCCCCAGCATTTT
TRBV7-9	.	TRBJ2-7	.	CASSLSYEQYF	TGTGCCAGCAGTTTATCTTACGAGCAGTACTTC
TRBV5-4	.	TRBJ2-7	TRBD2	CASSLVLAGNYEQYF	TGTGCCAGCAGCTTGGTCCTAGCGGGAAACTACGAGCAGTACTTC
TRBV28	.	TRBJ1-4	.	CASSLAGEVEKLFF	TGTGCCAGCAGTTTAGCGGGGGAAGTAGAAAAACTGTTTTTT
TRBV5-5	.	TRBJ2-1	TRBD2	CASSLRSSGAYNEQFF	TGTGCCAGCAGCTTGCGGTCTAGCGGGGCCTACAATGAGCAGTTCTTC
TRBV5-1	few	TRBJ2-7	TRBD1	CASSGRDRGEQYF	TGCGCCAGCAGCGGAAGGGACAGGGGCGAGCAGTACTTC
TRBV5-6	.	TRBJ2-7	TRBD2	CASSSLAGPYEQYF	TGTGCCAGCAGCTCCTTAGCGGGACCCTACGAGCAGTACTTC
TRBV30	.	TRBJ2-5	TRBD2	CAWSGLADGETQYF	TGTGCCTGGAGTGGACTAGCGGACGGGGAGACCCAGTACTTC
TRBV28	.	TRBJ2-7	TRBD1	CASNFPGTVSYEQYF	TGTGCCAGCAACTTTCCTGGGACAGTCTCCTACGAGCAGTACTTC
TRBV7-9	.	TRBJ2-2	.	CAMLGGGRTGELFF	TGTGCCATGTTAGGAGGGGGCCGGACCGGGGAGCTGTTTTTT